The T cell receptor (beta chain) under discussion was sequenced for a study of cytotoxic CD8 clonotypes in ibrutinib-treated CLL. Trimming cost V 7 bases and J 0 bases; bases outside gene matches: 4. The CDR3 consists of 16 residues. Per germline, CDR1 LNHDA and CDR2 SQIVND (reference sequence). To note about this clone: The target antigen is unknown.

General study findings and limits: There were differences in sampling times between sustained-remission and progressing patients. The study found baseline clonality above age-matched healthy donors, tracking circulating CD8+ T-cell counts.

Sequenced by immunoSEQ multiplex PCR; TCRdb stores in-frame clones only, minus some. The profile covers about 24,000 clones, with 55% to 85% appearing a single time and under 50% taken by the ten largest. V is TRBV19 and J is TRBJ1-6, with TRBD1 matching 9 bases. The sample in question was PBMCs, obtained after 12 months of ibrutinib treatment. The origin of this receptor is a human donor with chronic lymphocytic leukemia. The CDR3 nucleotides are TGTGCCAGTATGGGGACAGGGAGCTCCTATAATTCACCCCTCCACTTT. Translating gives CASMGTGSSYNSPLHF.